A selection of T cell receptor beta chains follows, all from one sample in a study of T cell repertoires in cytomegalovirus infection. Their cognate antigens are unknown. TCRdb independently ran MiXCR on the reads; one entry per CDR3 protein. This sample has 110,000 or so distinct CDR3 sequences, with 30% found just once. The sample consisted of CD8+ T cells from cultured PBMCs, taken from culture after CMV antigen stimulation. All receptors derive from a human donor in good health (CMV status not recorded). Some clones in this sample may be carry-over from other donors' samples. Both conserved end residues are part of each CDR3. A D gene is named only where the DNA matches it firmly. Clone size, where shown, is once, few, many, or a class for clones that have expanded.

J gene | V gene | clone size | D gene | CDR3 DNA | CDR3 protein
TRBJ2-1 | TRBV7-6 | many | TRBD2 | TGTGCCAGCAGCTTACCCCCAGCGGGGGGTGGAAATGAGCAGTTCTTC | CASSLPPAGGGNEQFF
TRBJ2-2 | TRBV11-1 | many | - | TGTGCCAGCTCCCTAATCCCCGCCGGGGAGCTGTTTTTT | CASSLIPAGELFF
TRBJ1-4 | TRBV5-6 | many | TRBD1 | TGTGCCAGCAGCTTGGAAGGACAGGGGTCATATCGGGAAAAACTGTTTTTT | CASSLEGQGSYREKLFF
TRBJ2-7 | TRBV2 | few | - | TGTGCCAGCAGCCCCAGGGAGAACTACGAGCAGTACTTC | CASSPRENYEQYF
TRBJ1-5 | TRBV6-6 | few | - | TGTGCCAGCAGTTCCCCGGGGAGCCCTAATCAGCCCCAGCATTTT | CASSSPGSPNQPQHF
TRBJ1-3 | TRBV10-3 | - | - | TGTGCCATCAGTGAAACGTCGGGCTCTGGAAACACCATATATTTT | CAISETSGSGNTIYF
TRBJ2-7 | TRBV7-2 | many | - | TGTGCCAGCATCCATTGGGACGTCTTACCCTACGAGCAGTACTTC | CASIHWDVLPYEQYF
TRBJ2-3 | TRBV27 | - | - | TGTGCCAGCAGTCCCCAATCTATATTTGTGGGGGGGCCAGATACGCAGTATTTT | CASSPQSIFVGGPDTQYF
TRBJ2-1 | TRBV7-8 | - | - | TGTGCCAGCAGCGACGGGACGGTGAGCTCCTACAATGAGCAGTTCTTC | CASSDGTVSSYNEQFF
TRBJ2-7 | TRBV4-3 | - | TRBD1 | TGCGCCAGCAGCCAAGAATTGGGAGGACAGGGGGCCGACGAGCTGTACTTC | CASSQELGGQGADELYF
TRBJ1-2 | TRBV6-6 | - | - | TGTGCCAGCGGCCTAGTGGTAGGGCAAGACGGCTACACCTTC | CASGLVVGQDGYTF
TRBJ2-3 | TRBV4-1 | few | TRBD2 | TGCGCCAGCAGCCAAGATCGACTAGCGGGGAGCACAGATACGCAGTATTTT | CASSQDRLAGSTDTQYF
TRBJ2-2 | TRBV7-8 | - | TRBD1 | TGTGCCAGTCACCCGTGGGACAGGTACCTCGCGAACACCGGGGAGCTGTTTTTT | CASHPWDRYLANTGELFF
TRBJ1-1 | TRBV7-9 | few | - | TGTGCCAGCAGCTTAGGAGATCCCCCTGAAGCTTTCTTT | CASSLGDPPEAFF
TRBJ2-5 | TRBV4-1 | - | TRBD1 | TGCGCCAGCAGCCAACTAGACAGGGTACTCGGAGAGACCCAGTACTTC | CASSQLDRVLGETQYF
TRBJ2-3 | TRBV6-1 | - | - | TGTGCCAGCAACCACTTCGGGGGAAGCACAGATACGCAGTATTTT | CASNHFGGSTDTQYF
TRBJ1-6 | TRBV4-2 | - | - | TGTGCCAGCAGCCAAGATCGGCGGATGCCCCTCCACTTT | CASSQDRRMPLHF
TRBJ1-6 | TRBV27 | many | - | TGTGCCAGCAGCTCGGAGACCAGCGGCTCCTATAATTCACCCCTCCACTTT | CASSSETSGSYNSPLHF